The clone carrying this TCR beta chain was seen many times. Its cognate antigen is unknown. The data are from a study of T-cell reconstitution after alpha-beta-depleted transplantation in children. Study conclusions and caveats: There were reportedly several hundred expanded graft clones from which alpha-beta T cells came about two months after transplant.

Preparation of the TCRbeta library involved a method that used unique molecular identifiers. TCRdb reprocessed the PCR reads via MiXCR and lists one record per CDR3 protein. Altogether about 27,000 distinct CDR3 sequences are present, about 5.8% being singletons, with the ten largest covering approximately 7%. V shed 6 bases and J 2 bases; nucleotides not matched to a gene: 12. This CDR3 has 17 residues. In germline, CDR1 is MNHEY, CDR2 SVGEGT. Sample: PBMCs, mostly from graft donor cells, taken 180 days after TCRalphabeta/CD19-depleted stem cell transplant. The sequence came from a male patient younger than 18 who had a stem cell transplant for acute myeloid leukemia, so the T cells may come from the graft donor. The chain is built from TRBV6-2 or TRBV6-3 and TRBJ2-2; 7 bases are a match to TRBD1. CDR3 bases: TGTGCCAGCAGCTTTGGAGCCGGGACAGCCAACACCGGGGAGCTGTTTTTT. It specifies CASSFGAGTANTGELFF.